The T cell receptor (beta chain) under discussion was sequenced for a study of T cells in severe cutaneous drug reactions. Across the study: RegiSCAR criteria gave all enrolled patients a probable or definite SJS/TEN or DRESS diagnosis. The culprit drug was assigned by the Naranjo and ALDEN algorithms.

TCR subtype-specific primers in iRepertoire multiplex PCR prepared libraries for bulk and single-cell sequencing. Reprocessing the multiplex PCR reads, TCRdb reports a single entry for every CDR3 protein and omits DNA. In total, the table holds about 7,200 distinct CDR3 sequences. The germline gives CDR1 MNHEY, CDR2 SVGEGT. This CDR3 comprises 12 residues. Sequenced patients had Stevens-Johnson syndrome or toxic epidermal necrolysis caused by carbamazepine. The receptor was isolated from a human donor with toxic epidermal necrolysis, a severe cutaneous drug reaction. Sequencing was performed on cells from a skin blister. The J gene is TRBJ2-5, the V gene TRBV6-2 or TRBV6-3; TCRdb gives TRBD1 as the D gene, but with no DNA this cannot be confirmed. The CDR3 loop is CASSATRETQYF.